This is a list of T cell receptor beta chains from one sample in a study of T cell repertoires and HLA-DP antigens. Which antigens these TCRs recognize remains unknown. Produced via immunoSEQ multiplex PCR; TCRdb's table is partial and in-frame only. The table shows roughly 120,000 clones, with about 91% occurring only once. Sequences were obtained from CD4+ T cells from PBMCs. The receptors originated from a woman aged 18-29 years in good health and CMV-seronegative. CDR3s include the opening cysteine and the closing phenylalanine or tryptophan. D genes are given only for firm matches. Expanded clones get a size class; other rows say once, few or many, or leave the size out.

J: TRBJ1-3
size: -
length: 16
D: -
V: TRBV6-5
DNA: TGTGCCAGCAGTTTGCAGGGACTCCACTCTGGAAACACCATATATTTT
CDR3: CASSLQGLHSGNTIYF

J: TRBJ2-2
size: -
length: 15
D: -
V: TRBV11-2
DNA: TGTGCCAGCAGGTCGACTCGTACCAGCACCGGGGAGCTGTTTTTT
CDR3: CASRSTRTSTGELFF

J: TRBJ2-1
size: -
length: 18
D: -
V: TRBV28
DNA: TGTGCCAGCAGTTTGCGCAGGGGGGCTAGCGGAACCTACAATGAGCAGTTCTTC
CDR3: CASSLRRGASGTYNEQFF

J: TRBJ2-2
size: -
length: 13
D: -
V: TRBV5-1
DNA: TGCGCCAGCAGCAACGGACTCACCGGGGAGCTGTTTTTT
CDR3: CASSNGLTGELFF

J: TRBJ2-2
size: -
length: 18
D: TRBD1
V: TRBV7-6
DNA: TGTGCCAGCAGCCCCATCTACCCCGGGGACAGGGTGACCGGGGAGCTGTTTTTT
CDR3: CASSPIYPGDRVTGELFF

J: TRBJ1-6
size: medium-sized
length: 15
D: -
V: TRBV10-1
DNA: TGCGCCAGCAGTGACAGGGAAGCCTATAATTCACCCCTCCACTTT
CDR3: CASSDREAYNSPLHF

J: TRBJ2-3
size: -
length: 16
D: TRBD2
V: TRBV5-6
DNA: TGTGCCAGCAGCTTGCTCACTAGCGGGGAAGCAGATACGCAGTATTTT
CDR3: CASSLLTSGEADTQYF

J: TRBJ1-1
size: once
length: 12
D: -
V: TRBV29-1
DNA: TGCAGCTCCCACAGGAGGAACACTGAAGCTTTCTTT
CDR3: CSSHRRNTEAFF

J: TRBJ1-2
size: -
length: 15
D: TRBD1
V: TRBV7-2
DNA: TGTGCCAGCAGCTTAGAGGGACAGCCTTTTTATGGCTACACCTTC
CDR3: CASSLEGQPFYGYTF

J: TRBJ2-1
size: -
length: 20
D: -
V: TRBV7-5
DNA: TGTGCCAGAAACTGTAGGGGGACTAGCGGGGGCTTGGTCTCCTACAATGAGCAGTTCTTC
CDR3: CARNCRGTSGGLVSYNEQFF

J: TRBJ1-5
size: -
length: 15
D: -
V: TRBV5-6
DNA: TGTGCCAGCAGCTCTTGGGGGTTGGTGAATCAGCCCCAGCATTTT
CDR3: CASSSWGLVNQPQHF

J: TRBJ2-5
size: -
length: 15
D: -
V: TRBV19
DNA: TGTGCCAGTAGTCTTGCCAGTTACACACAAGAGACCCAGTACTTC
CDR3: CASSLASYTQETQYF

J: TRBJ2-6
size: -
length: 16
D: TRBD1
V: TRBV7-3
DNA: TGTGCCAGCAGCTTAGGGACAGGGCCTGGGGCCAACGTCCTGACTTTC
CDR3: CASSLGTGPGANVLTF

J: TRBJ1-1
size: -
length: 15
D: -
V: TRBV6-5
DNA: TGTGCCAGCAGTTACAGCCCCGACGGGAACACTGAAGCTTTCTTT
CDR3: CASSYSPDGNTEAFF

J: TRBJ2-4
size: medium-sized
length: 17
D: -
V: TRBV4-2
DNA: TGTGCCAGCAGCCAAGAAGGAGCGGGTGTAGCCAAAAACATTCAGTACTTC
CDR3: CASSQEGAGVAKNIQYF

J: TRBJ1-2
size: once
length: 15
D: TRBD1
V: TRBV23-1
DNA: TGCGCCAGCAGTCAGCCCGGGACAGGGGGGTATGGCTACACCTTC
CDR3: CASSQPGTGGYGYTF

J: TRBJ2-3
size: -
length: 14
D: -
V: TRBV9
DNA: TGTGCCAGCAGCAAGGGACCTGACGGAGATACGCAGTATTTT
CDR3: CASSKGPDGDTQYF

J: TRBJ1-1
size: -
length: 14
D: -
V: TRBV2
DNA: TGTGCCAGCAGTGAAGTGGCGTTGGGCACTGAAGCTTTCTTT
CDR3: CASSEVALGTEAFF

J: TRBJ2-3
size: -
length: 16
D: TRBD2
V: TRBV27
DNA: TGTGCCAGCGGACTAGCGGGAGAGGGGGGTACAGATACGCAGTATTTT
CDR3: CASGLAGEGGTDTQYF

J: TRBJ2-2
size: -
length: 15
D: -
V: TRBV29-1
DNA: TGCAGCGTTGAGGATGAACACGCGAACACCGGGGAGCTGTTTTTT
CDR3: CSVEDEHANTGELFF

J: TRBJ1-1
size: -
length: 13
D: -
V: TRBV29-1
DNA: TGCAGCGTAAAAGGGACAATGAACACTGAAGCTTTCTTT
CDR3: CSVKGTMNTEAFF

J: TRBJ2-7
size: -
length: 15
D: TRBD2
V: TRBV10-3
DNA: TGTGCCATCAGTCGGACTAGCGGGAGCTCCTACGAGCAGTACTTC
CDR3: CAISRTSGSSYEQYF

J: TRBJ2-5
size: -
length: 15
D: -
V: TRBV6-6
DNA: TGTGCCAGCAGCGGGGCGGGGGCGAGCCAAGAGACCCAGTACTTC
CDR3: CASSGAGASQETQYF

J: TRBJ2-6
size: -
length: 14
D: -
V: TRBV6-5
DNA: TGTGCCAGCAGTTTCCTCTCTGGGGCCAACGTCCTGACTTTC
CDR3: CASSFLSGANVLTF

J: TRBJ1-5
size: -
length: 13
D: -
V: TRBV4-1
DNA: TGCGCCAGCAGCCAAGACGGCGGTCAGCCCCAGCATTTT
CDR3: CASSQDGGQPQHF

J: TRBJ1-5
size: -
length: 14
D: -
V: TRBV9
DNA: TGTGCCAGCAGCAGGGACAATAGCAATCAGCCCCAGCATTTT
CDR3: CASSRDNSNQPQHF

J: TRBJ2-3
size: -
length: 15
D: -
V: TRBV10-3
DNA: TGTGCCATCAGTGCTGGAGACATAATCACAGATACGCAGTATTTT
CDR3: CAISAGDIITDTQYF

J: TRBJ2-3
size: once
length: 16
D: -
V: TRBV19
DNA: TGTGCCAGTAGCCCCCCGACTCTCCCCGGGGCAGATACGCAGTATTTT
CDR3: CASSPPTLPGADTQYF

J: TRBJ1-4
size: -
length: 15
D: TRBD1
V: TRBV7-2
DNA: TGTGCCAGCAGCTTAGCACAGGGGTCTAATGAAAAACTGTTTTTT
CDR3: CASSLAQGSNEKLFF

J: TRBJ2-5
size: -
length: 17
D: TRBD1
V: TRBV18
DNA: TGTGCCAGCTCACCGGGTCCGGGACAGGGTGTGCGCGAGACCCAGTACTTC
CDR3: CASSPGPGQGVRETQYF

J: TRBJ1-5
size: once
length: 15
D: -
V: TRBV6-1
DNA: TGTGCCAGCAGTGAAGCCTACAGGAGTAATCAGCCCCAGCATTTT
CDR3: CASSEAYRSNQPQHF

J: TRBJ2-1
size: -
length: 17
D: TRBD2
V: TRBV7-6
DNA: TGTGCCAGCAGCTTAGTCCTCCCGGGACTAGCGGGAGATGAGCAGTTCTTC
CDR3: CASSLVLPGLAGDEQFF

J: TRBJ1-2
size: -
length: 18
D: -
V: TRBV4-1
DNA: TGCGCCAGCAGCCCGGTTCGGGCAGGGGAACGGCTTGACTATGGCTACACCTTC
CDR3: CASSPVRAGERLDYGYTF

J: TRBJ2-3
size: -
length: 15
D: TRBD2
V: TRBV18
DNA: TGTGCCAGCTCACAGATAGCGGGAGGCGCAGATACGCAGTATTTT
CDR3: CASSQIAGGADTQYF

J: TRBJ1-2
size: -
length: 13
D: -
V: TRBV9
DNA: TGTGCCAGCAGCGTTGGGCCAGCCGATGGCTACACCTTC
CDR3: CASSVGPADGYTF

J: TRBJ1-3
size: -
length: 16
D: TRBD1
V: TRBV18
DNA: TGTGCCAGCTCATTGGGACAGGCCCTCTCTGGAAACACCATATATTTT
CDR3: CASSLGQALSGNTIYF

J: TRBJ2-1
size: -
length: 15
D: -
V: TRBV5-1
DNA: TGCGCCAGCAGCTTGCTAAACAGTAACTACAATGAGCAGTTCTTC
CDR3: CASSLLNSNYNEQFF

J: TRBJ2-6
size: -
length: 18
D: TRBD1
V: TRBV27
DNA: TGTGCCAGCAGAATGTTGGGACAGGGAGCTTCTGGGGCCAACGTCCTGACTTTC
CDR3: CASRMLGQGASGANVLTF

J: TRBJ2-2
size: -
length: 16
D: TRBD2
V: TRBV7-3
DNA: TGTGCCAGCAGCCAAGGGACTAGCGGGTACACCGGGGAGCTGTTTTTT
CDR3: CASSQGTSGYTGELFF

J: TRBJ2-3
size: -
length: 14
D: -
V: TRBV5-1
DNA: TGCGCCAGCAGCTTGGTTCAGGTCACAGATACGCAGTATTTT
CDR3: CASSLVQVTDTQYF